A selection of T cell receptor beta chains follows, all from one sample in a study of T cells expressing NK-cell markers. TCRdb re-called the 5' RACE reads and catalogs CDR3 proteins one per entry, DNA excluded. The sample totals 350,000 to 450,000 distinct CDR3 sequences. Sequencing was carried out using blood T cells: a sorted CD56 or NKG2C T cell subset, CD4+ or CD8+ T cells, or bulk PBMC T cells (not recorded which). Source of these receptors: a man aged 18 to 69 in good health. Each CDR3 is given with its conserved first and last residue.

CASSEVVGVENSPLHF	16	TRBV6-1	TRBJ1-6
CSASHGSGGVSYEQYF	16	TRBV20-1	TRBJ2-7
CASSSGTPGQPQHF	14	TRBV2	TRBJ1-5
CASSKWTGTGNTIYF	15	TRBV6-2/TRBV6-3	TRBJ1-3
CASSSPGSRVDEQFF	15	TRBV27	TRBJ2-1
CASSPFRDTSYEQYF	15	TRBV3-1	TRBJ2-7
CASSLSSGTVLTEQFF	16	TRBV18	TRBJ2-1
CASSLPSGLGRPDTQYF	17	TRBV11-2	TRBJ2-3
CASSPRRNNEQYF	13	TRBV18	TRBJ2-7
CASSSTSGGPETQYF	15	TRBV28	TRBJ2-5
CASSPGVNSETQYF	14	TRBV6-1	TRBJ2-5
CASSPGGLRGTEAFF	15	TRBV18	TRBJ1-1
CASSPITGTGYNEQFF	16	TRBV5-1	TRBJ2-1
CSVRRGRGGYEQYF	14	TRBV20-1	TRBJ2-7
CASSLEGHNYNEQFF	15	TRBV5-1	TRBJ2-1
CASTSIGTSGTDTQYF	16	TRBV11-1	TRBJ2-3
CATQDPGTGTYEQYF	15	TRBV24-1	TRBJ2-7
CASSLGQLGGEKLFF	15	TRBV5-1	TRBJ1-4
CASSQATTTEGTEAFF	16	TRBV12-3/TRBV12-4	TRBJ1-1
CAISEGQVYQPQHF	14	TRBV10-3	TRBJ1-5
CASSKQNTEAFF	12	TRBV28	TRBJ1-1
CASSELTSPYGYTF	14	TRBV2	TRBJ1-2
CASSQRQGALENIQYF	16	TRBV4-1	TRBJ2-4
CASSRIPNEYEQYF	14	TRBV4-1	TRBJ2-7
CSATTSGGFTYEQYF	15	TRBV20-1	TRBJ2-7
CASSLTPRRTGKDTQYF	17	TRBV27	TRBJ2-3
CASSSGQGIYGYTF	14	TRBV5-5	TRBJ1-2
CASSQRYLANTGELFF	16	TRBV7-2	TRBJ2-2
CASSSQKGRGYGYTF	15	TRBV27	TRBJ1-2
CASSLLGALTEAFF	14	TRBV5-1	TRBJ1-1
CASSRTSGVNEQFF	14	TRBV12-3/TRBV12-4	TRBJ2-1
CASSKDRGRPNEQFF	15	TRBV5-1	TRBJ2-1
CASSQNPRGAGDIDTQYF	18	TRBV3-1	TRBJ2-3
CASSTPHQETQYF	13	TRBV7-2	TRBJ2-5
CASSRKLGNYNSPLHF	16	TRBV6-1	TRBJ1-6
CASSSDRGGEQFF	13	TRBV7-7	TRBJ2-1
CASRGGPDTQYF	12	TRBV5-8	TRBJ2-3
CATSDSHRVTEKLFF	15	TRBV24-1	TRBJ1-4
CASSIENTGELFF	13	TRBV19	TRBJ2-2
CASSSQLAGGTDTQYF	16	TRBV28	TRBJ2-3
CASSHPGKTQYF	12	TRBV4-1	TRBJ2-5
CSVGGYQETQYF	12	TRBV29-1	TRBJ2-5
CASSPIGAGGSYNEQFF	17	TRBV11-1	TRBJ2-1
CASSPTGLYRYEQYF	15	TRBV12-3/TRBV12-4	TRBJ2-7
CASSLSGASGNTIYF	15	TRBV7-9	TRBJ1-3
CASSEGVSDEQYF	13	TRBV2	TRBJ2-7
CASSSLRRHNEQFF	14	TRBV11-2	TRBJ2-1
CASSLRENSPLHF	13	TRBV4-1	TRBJ1-6
CASSLAGAGNTEAFF	15	TRBV7-2	TRBJ1-1
CASSTAGGHTEAFF	14	TRBV7-2	TRBJ1-1
CASVGQGKTYEQYF	14	TRBV6-1	TRBJ2-7
CASSFQTLAGGNTGELFF	18	TRBV7-6	TRBJ2-2
CASSPKLGQYNSPLHF	16	TRBV7-2	TRBJ1-6
CASSLGPLGAEQYF	14	TRBV12-3/TRBV12-4	TRBJ2-7
CASRSRSSGNTIYF	14	TRBV7-4	TRBJ1-3
CASSPRERGTQYF	13	TRBV18	TRBJ2-3
CATSSPHRLPAGETLYF	17	TRBV15	TRBJ2-5